This entry is about one T cell receptor beta chain. The sample originates from a study of control samples from healthy donors and cancer patients. V lost 1 base and J lost 10, with 5 bases in between. The CDR3 is 12 residues long. Method: immunoSEQ multiplex PCR; TCRdb's copy keeps in-frame clones and lacks some. The sample includes tens of thousands of clones, about 95% seen only once; the top ten take roughly 3%. The TCR sequence derives from a woman in her 30s in good health. The sample taken for sequencing was blood. The chain is built from TRBV12-3 or TRBV12-4 and TRBJ1-6; D gene uncertain. The CDR3 DNA reads as TGTGCCAGCAGTTTAGGCAGCTCACCCCTCCACTTT. It specifies CASSLGSSPLHF.